This T cell receptor beta chain was recorded in a study of regulatory T cells in long-lasting Graves disease. Whole-study findings and limits: Small numbers of samples may have cut accuracy.

Time point in this sample: persistent/refractory GD, antithyroid drugs over 5 years with positive TRAb. PBMCs were the source of the RNA used for TCR sequencing. American Thyroid Association guidelines were used to diagnose Graves' disease. CDR3-region Arm-PCR and iRepertoire HTBI primers produced the TCR beta libraries. TCRdb itself ran the multiplex PCR reads through MiXCR, one entry per CDR3 protein. The data contain a few hundred thousand distinct CDR3 sequences, around a quarter of them singletons. The germline V gene has CDR1 SNHLY and CDR2 FYNNEI. The V end lost 4 bases, the J end lost 4 bases, and 14 bases lay between the germline ends. The CDR3 is made up of 16 amino acids. The table lists this clonotype with many counts. No antigen is known for it.

Material: peripheral blood mononuclear cells (PBMCs), obtained when the disease was refractory, from a patient treated with antithyroid drugs. The J gene is TRBJ1-6, the V gene TRBV2, with a weak D call TRBD1 (5 bases). The sequence came from a female donor with Graves disease. The CDR3, as DNA: TGTGCCAGCAGTGCCCGCGGGGGAGGATATAATTCACCCCTCCACTTT. Translated: CASSARGGGYNSPLHF.